Listed here are 17 T cell receptor beta chains from one sample, sequenced in a study of OX40 agonist ivuxolimab in advanced cancers. The method was immunoSEQ multiplex PCR; TCRdb's version includes in-frame clones alone and lacks a portion of them. The sample holds about 120,000 clones, roughly nine tenths seen once. The sequences come from CD4+ or CD8+ T cells sorted from blood, collected in a trial of the OX40 agonist ivuxolimab. The receptor source for this set is an adult with an advanced solid tumor such as melanoma, head and neck, liver or kidney cancer.

The count of this clone is one. The rearrangement links TRBV7-2 to TRBJ1-4; D is uncertain. Germline V gene lookup returns CDR1 SGHTA and CDR2 FQGNSA. The CDR3 loop spans 16 amino acids. The V end was cut by 1 base, the J end by 0 bases, with 9 bases between. CDR3 DNA: TGTGCCAGCAGCTTAGGGGGTTTGGCAACTAATGAAAAACTGTTTTTT. It specifies CASSLGGLATNEKLFF.

The chain couples TRBV6-4 to TRBJ1-2, with D unresolved. CDR1 MRHNA and CDR2 SNTAGT come from the germline V gene. Trimming removed 8 bases from V and 1 base from J, with 5 bases in between. The CDR3 contains 11 residues. The CDR3 loop reads CASPNNYGYTF. Written as DNA, the CDR3 is TGTGCCAGCCCCAATAACTATGGCTACACCTTC.

V and J are TRBV28 and TRBJ1-5; 8 bases line up with TRBD1. The CDR3 has 13 amino acids. In germline, CDR1 is MDHEN, CDR2 SYDVKM. Trimming cost V 5 bases and J 6 bases; bases outside gene matches: 3. The CDR3 DNA reads as TGTGCCAGCAGTCAGGACAGGGTTCAGCCCCAGCATTTT. It encodes CASSQDRVQPQHF. Using reference TRBV28 and TRBJ1-5 for the parts outside the CDR3, the full variable domain is DVKVTQSSRYLVKRTGEKVFLECVQDMDHENMFWYRQDPGLGLRLIYFSYDVKMKEKGDIPEGYSVSREKKERFSLILESASTNQTSMYLCASSQDRVQPQHFGDGTRLSIL.

This clone has more than one count but fewer than ten. The chain has TRBV28 and TRBJ1-6; 7 bases are shared with TRBD1. The V segment lost 5 bases and the J segment 9 bases; nucleotides outside the gene matches: 7. The CDR3 is made up of 14 amino acids. CDR1 and CDR2 (germline): MDHEN, SYDVKM. For the CDR3, the DNA is TGTGCCAGCAGTACGACAGGGTACCCTTCACCCCTCCACTTT. This translates into CASSTTGYPSPLHF.

This clone was observed a single time. The chain carries TRBV4-1 and TRBJ1-6; possibly TRBD1 for D (5 bases). The CDR3 sequence is 14 residues long. V gave up 2 bases and J gave up 12 bases, with 14 bases separating them. CDR1 and CDR2 (germline): MGHRA, YSYEKL. In nucleotides, the CDR3 is TGCGCCAGCAGCCAAATCGGGGGAGAAAGACCCCTCCACTTT. Translated: CASSQIGGERPLHF.

V usage is TRBV6-5 and J usage is TRBJ2-3; D unresolved. The CDR3 contains 14 residues. The ends were cut back, 2 bases at V and 4 bases at J, with 10 bases in the middle. Germline V gene data show CDR1 as MNHEY and CDR2 as SVGAGI. For the CDR3, the DNA is TGTGCCAGCAGTTACGGGGTTGTTCCAGATACGCAGTATTTT. Translation: CASSYGVVPDTQYF.

The chain uses TRBV7-2 and TRBJ1-2; D unclear. The germline V gene has CDR1 SGHTA and CDR2 FQGNSA. The CDR3 sequence is 15 residues long. Trimming cost V 4 bases and J 0 bases, with 12 bases left between them. The CDR3 DNA reads as TGTGCCAGCAGCTCGAGAGAGGGCTCTAACTATGGCTACACCTTC. Its protein is CASSSREGSNYGYTF.

The chain is built from TRBV18 and TRBJ2-1, with D unresolved. The germline gives CDR1 KGHSH, CDR2 LQKENI. The CDR3 has 14 amino acids. V was cut by 3 bases and J by 0 bases, with 6 bases left in between. For the CDR3, the DNA is TGTGCCAGCTCACCCGACACCTCCTACAATGAGCAGTTCTTC. This codes for CASSPDTSYNEQFF.

The chain uses TRBV7-2 and TRBJ2-5; TRBD1 matches 8 bases. Matching the DNA end better, TRBJ2-7 makes the J call doubtful. The CDR3 runs 15 residues. Germline V lookup: CDR1 SGHTA, CDR2 FQGNSA. The CDR3 sequence: CASSPGQGAFYEQYF. CDR3 DNA: TGTGCCAGCAGCCCAGGACAGGGAGCCTTCTACGAGCAGTACTTC.

V gene TRBV6-1 combines with J gene TRBJ1-2; 7 positions match TRBD1. CDR1 is MNHNS, CDR2 SASEGT, per germline. The CDR3 totals 15 residues. Losses at the gene ends were 4 bases for V and 2 bases for J; bases not matched to a gene: 7. CDR3 DNA: TGTGCCAGCAGTGCGGCCGGGACAGTGAACTATGGCTACACCTTC. This gives the protein CASSAAGTVNYGYTF.

The chain uses TRBV28 and TRBJ2-7; 11 bases map to TRBD1. Trimming removed 1 base from V and 3 bases from J; junction bases left unmatched: 2. Germline values: CDR1 MDHEN, CDR2 SYDVKM. This CDR3 spans 15 amino acids. The CDR3 DNA sequence: TGTGCCAGCAGTTTATTTGGGACAGGGGGCTACGAGCAGTACTTC. Translating it yields CASSLFGTGGYEQYF.

The rearrangement uses TRBV18 and TRBJ2-3; D not certain. The CDR3 runs 14 residues. The V end was cut by 0 bases, the J end by 8 bases, with 12 bases between. CDR1 KGHSH and CDR2 LQKENI come from the germline V gene. As DNA, the CDR3 is TGTGCCAGCTCACCACCGACTGACGGGCCTACGCAGTATTTT. Its translation is CASSPPTDGPTQYF.

This chain joins TRBV2 and TRBJ2-2, with no clear D. CDR1 and CDR2 (germline): SNHLY, FYNNEI. The V and J ends lost 2 bases and 1 base respectively, with 5 bases between them. CDR3 length equals 14 residues. The CDR3 sequence is CASSESGNTGELFF. The DNA of the CDR3 is TGTGCCAGCAGTGAATCCGGGAACACCGGGGAGCTGTTTTTT. The entire variable domain, with the rest obtained from reference TRBV2 and TRBJ2-2, is as follows: EPEVTQTPSHQVTQMGQEVILRCVPISNHLYFYWYRQILGQKVEFLVSFYNNEISEKSEIFDDQFSVERPDGSNFTLKIRSTKLEDSAMYFCASSESGNTGELFFGEGSRLTVL.

The genes are TRBV21-1 and TRBJ2-2; TRBD1 is the table's D call, not checked against the DNA. TRBV21-1 is listed as a pseudogene. The CDR3 sequence is 13 residues long. The CDR3: CASSNTGNGELFF. The CDR3 nucleotides are TGTGCCAGCAGCAATACAGGGAACGGGGAGCTGTTTTTT.

This chain uses TRBV7-3 with TRBJ2-3; perhaps D is TRBD1 or TRBD2 (6 bases each). CDR1 SGHTA and CDR2 FQGTGA come from the germline V gene. The CDR3 runs to 15 residues. V dropped 5 bases and J dropped 6 bases, with 18 bases sitting between them. The chain's CDR3 is CASSPRSGGPDTQYF. CDR3 DNA sequence: TGTGCCAGCAGCCCGCGTAGTGGGGGGCCCGATACGCAGTATTTT.

The V and J genes are TRBV19 and TRBJ1-6; D unclear. V gave up 3 bases and J gave up 5 bases, with 8 bases separating them. Germline V gene data show CDR1 as LNHDA and CDR2 as SQIVND (reference sequence). The CDR3 is made up of 14 amino acids. For the CDR3, the DNA is TGTGCCAGTAGTATGGGGAGAGATAATTCACCCCTCCACTTT. Translation gives CASSMGRDNSPLHF.

The V and J genes are TRBV6-8 and TRBJ2-5; 10 bases line up with TRBD1. The J call may be incorrect, as the DNA end agrees better with TRBJ2-7. CDR1 and CDR2 from the germline V gene are MNHGY and SAAAGT. The CDR3 covers 14 residues. CDR3 sequence: CASSIWDRGYEQYF. DNA of the CDR3: TGTGCCAGCAGTATTTGGGACAGGGGCTACGAGCAGTACTTC.